This T cell receptor (beta chain) was profiled in a study of cytomegalovirus exposure and HLA in healthy donors. Study-wide points: Across all donors, roughly uniform sequencing depth was an assumption of the presence/absence analyses.

In the PCR, 60 Vbeta and 13 Jbeta primers were used. Here immunoSEQ multiplex PCR was the method, and the copy in TCRdb shows in-frame clones only, minus some. The sample yields 130,000 to 150,000 clones, just under 75% seen once. CDR3 length: 16 amino acids. From germline, CDR1 is GTSNPN and CDR2 SVGIG (reference sequence). With 5 bases removed from V and 0 bases from J, the gap between germline ends came to 14 bases. Note on this clone: Its specificity is unknown.

The specimen was PBMCs. This receptor was identified in a woman aged 18-29 years in good health and CMV-seronegative. The chain links TRBV30 to TRBJ1-6, with D maybe TRBD1 (6 bases). DNA for the CDR3: TGTGCCTGGTGCACAGGGCCCTTCTCCTATAATTCACCCCTCCACTTT. Protein sequence: CAWCTGPFSYNSPLHF.